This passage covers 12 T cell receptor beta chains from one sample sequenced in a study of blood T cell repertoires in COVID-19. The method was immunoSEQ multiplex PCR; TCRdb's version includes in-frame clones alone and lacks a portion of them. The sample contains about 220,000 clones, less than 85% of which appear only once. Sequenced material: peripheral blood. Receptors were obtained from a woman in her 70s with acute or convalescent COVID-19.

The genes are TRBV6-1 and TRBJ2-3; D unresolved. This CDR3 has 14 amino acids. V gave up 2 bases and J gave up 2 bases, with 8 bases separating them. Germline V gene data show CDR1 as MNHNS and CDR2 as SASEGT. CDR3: CASSELRVTDTQYF. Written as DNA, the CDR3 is TGTGCCAGCAGTGAACTTAGAGTCACAGATACGCAGTATTTT.

CDR3 nucleotide sequence: TGTGCCAGCAGCCTGTCTGATGAGCAGTTCTTC. Protein product: CASSLSDEQFF. The chain employs TRBV3-1 (or the pseudogene TRBV3-2) and TRBJ2-1; D unresolved. The CDR3 spans 11 residues. Trimming left V 4 bases short and J 8 bases short, with 6 bases between. Germline CDR1 LGHDT, CDR2 YNNKEL (reference sequence).

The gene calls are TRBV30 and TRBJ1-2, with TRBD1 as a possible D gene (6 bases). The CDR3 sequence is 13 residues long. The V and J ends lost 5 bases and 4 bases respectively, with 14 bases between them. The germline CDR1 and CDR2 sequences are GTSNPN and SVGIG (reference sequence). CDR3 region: CAWDTGMAYGYTF. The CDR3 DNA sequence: TGTGCCTGGGATACAGGGATGGCCTATGGCTACACCTTC.

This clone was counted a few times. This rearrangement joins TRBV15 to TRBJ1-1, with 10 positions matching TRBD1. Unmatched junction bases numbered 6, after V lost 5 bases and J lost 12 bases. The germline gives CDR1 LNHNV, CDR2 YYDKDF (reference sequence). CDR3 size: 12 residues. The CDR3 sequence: CATSGDRGFSFF. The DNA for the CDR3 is TGTGCCACCAGCGGGGACAGGGGCTTCTCTTTCTTT.

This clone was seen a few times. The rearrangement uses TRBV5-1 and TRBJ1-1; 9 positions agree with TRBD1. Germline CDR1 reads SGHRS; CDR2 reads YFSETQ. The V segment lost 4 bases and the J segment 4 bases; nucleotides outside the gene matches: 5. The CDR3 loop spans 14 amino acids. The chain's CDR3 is CASSRTGGVTEAFF. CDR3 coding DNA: TGCGCCAGCAGCCGCACAGGGGGCGTCACTGAAGCTTTCTTT.

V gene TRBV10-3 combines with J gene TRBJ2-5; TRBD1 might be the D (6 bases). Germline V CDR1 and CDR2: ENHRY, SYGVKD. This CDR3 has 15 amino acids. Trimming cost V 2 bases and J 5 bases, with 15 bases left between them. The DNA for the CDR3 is TGTGCCATCAGTGAGAACACAGGGACGTGGGAGACCCAGTACTTC. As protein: CAISENTGTWETQYF.

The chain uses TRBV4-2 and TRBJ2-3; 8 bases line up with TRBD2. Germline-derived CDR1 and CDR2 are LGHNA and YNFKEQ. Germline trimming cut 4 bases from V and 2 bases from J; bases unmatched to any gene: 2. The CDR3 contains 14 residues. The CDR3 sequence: CASSLAGITDTQYF. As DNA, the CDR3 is TGTGCCAGCAGCCTAGCGGGAATCACAGATACGCAGTATTTT.

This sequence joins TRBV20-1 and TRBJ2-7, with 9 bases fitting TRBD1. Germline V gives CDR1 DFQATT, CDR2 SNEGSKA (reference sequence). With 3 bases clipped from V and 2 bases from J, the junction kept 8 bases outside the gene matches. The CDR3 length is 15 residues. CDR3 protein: CSASSGQGSPYEQYF. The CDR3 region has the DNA TGCAGTGCTAGTTCGGGACAGGGTTCCCCCTACGAGCAGTACTTC.

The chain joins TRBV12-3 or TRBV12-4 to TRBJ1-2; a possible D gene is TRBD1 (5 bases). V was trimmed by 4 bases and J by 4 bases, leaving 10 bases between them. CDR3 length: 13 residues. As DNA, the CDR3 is TGTGCCAGCAGTTCGACAGAAGTCTATGGCTACACCTTC. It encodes CASSSTEVYGYTF.

CDR3 region: CASSQDLWRGGRPDTQYF. Here the CDR3 DNA reads TGTGCCAGCAGCCAAGATCTCTGGCGGGGGGGCCGCCCAGATACGCAGTATTTT. The V call is TRBV14, the J call TRBJ2-3; 9 positions match TRBD2. V shed 0 bases, J shed 4 bases, and the junction held 11 bases outside the gene matches. Germline loops: CDR1 SGHDN, CDR2 FVKESK. The CDR3 totals 18 residues.

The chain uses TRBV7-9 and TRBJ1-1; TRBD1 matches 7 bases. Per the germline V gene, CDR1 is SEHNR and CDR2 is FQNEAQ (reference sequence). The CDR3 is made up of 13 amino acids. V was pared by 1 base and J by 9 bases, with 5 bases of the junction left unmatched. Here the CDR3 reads CASSLEGTVQAFF. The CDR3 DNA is TGTGCCAGCAGCTTAGAGGGGACAGTCCAAGCTTTCTTT.

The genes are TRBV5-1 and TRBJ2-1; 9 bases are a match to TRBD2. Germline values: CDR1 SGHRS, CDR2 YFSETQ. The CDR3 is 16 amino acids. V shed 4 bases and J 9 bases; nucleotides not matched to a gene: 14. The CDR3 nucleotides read TGCGCCAGCAGCCCTCGGGGCGGGGGGGGCCAAGGTGAGCAGTTCTTC. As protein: CASSPRGGGGQGEQFF.